This note documents a single TCR beta chain sequence. The antigen is not known. CDR3 length: 14 residues. The V and J ends lost 6 bases and 7 bases respectively, with 15 bases between them. CDR1 and CDR2 from the germline V gene are ENHRY and SYGVKD. Next came a second PCR, run for about 6 to 12 cycles, which used a sample-barcoded 5' primer along with a J-beta primer mix. TCRdb reprocessed the 5' RACE reads with MiXCR, giving one entry per CDR3 protein. The sample yields fewer than 900,000 distinct CDR3 sequences, about 42% seen once. This record comes from a study of blood T cells in healthy people across ages. Study-wide results and limits: TCR beta diversity, measured per million T cells, fell in a roughly linear way with age. Unsorted PBMC material precluded a definitive naive versus antigen-experienced comparison.

This chain links TRBV10-3 with TRBJ1-4; no reliable D call. Sequenced material: blood. This clonotype was obtained from an older woman in good health. The CDR3 coding sequence is TGTGCCATCAGCGGCCAAGGTGAAGGTGAAAAACTGTTTTTT. This sequence encodes CAISGQGEGEKLFF.